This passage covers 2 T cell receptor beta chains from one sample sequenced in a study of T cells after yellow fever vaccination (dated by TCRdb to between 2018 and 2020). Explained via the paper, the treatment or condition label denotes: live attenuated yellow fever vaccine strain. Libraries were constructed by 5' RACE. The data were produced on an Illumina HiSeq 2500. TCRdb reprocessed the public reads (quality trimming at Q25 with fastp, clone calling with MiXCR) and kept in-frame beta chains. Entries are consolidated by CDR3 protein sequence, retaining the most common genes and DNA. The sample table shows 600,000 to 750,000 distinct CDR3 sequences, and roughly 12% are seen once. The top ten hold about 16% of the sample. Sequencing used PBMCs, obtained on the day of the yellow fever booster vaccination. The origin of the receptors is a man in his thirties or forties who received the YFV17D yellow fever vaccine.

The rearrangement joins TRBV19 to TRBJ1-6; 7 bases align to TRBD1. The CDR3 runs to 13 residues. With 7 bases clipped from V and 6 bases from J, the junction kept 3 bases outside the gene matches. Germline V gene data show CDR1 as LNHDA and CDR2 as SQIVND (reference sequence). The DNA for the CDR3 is TGTGCCAGTACCGGGACAGTTAATTCACCCCTCCACTTT. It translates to CASTGTVNSPLHF.

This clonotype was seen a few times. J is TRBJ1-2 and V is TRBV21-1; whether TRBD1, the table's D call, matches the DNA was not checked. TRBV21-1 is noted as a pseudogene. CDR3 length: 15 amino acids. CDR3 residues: CASSKGCQGIVGYTF. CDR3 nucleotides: TGTGCCAGCAGCAAAGGGTGTCAGGGGATCGTTGGCTACACCTTC.